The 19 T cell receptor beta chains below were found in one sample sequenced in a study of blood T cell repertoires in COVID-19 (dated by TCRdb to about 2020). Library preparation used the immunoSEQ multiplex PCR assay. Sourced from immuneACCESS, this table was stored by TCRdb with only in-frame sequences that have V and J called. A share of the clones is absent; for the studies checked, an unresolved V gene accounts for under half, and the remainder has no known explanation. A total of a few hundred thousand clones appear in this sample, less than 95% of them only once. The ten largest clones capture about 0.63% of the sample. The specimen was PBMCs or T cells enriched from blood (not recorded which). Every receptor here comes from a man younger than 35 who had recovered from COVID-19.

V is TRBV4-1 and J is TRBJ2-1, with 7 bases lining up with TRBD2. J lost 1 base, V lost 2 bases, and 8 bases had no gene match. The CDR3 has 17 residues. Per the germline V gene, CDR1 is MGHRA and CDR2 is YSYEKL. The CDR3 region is CASSQIGGGFSYNEQFF. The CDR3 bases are TGCGCCAGCAGCCAAATAGGCGGGGGTTTTTCCTACAATGAGCAGTTCTTC.

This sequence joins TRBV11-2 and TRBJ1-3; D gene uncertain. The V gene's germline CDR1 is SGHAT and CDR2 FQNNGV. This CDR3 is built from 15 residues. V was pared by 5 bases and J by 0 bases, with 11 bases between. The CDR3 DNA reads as TGTGCCAGCAGCCAACTGCGGGGCTCTGGAAACACCATATATTTT. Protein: CASSQLRGSGNTIYF.

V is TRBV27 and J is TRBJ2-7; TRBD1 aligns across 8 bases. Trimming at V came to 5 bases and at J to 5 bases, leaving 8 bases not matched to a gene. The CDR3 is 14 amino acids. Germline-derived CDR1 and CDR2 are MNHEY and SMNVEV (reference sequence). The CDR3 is CASSAPGGNHEQYF. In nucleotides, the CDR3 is TGTGCCAGCAGTGCACCAGGGGGCAATCACGAGCAGTACTTC.

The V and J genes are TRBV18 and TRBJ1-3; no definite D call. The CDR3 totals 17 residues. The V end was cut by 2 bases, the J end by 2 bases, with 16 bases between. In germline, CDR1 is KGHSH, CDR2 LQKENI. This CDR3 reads CASSPSSLGRTGNTIYF. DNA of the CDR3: TGTGCCAGCTCACCAAGTTCCCTGGGGAGAACTGGAAACACCATATATTTT.

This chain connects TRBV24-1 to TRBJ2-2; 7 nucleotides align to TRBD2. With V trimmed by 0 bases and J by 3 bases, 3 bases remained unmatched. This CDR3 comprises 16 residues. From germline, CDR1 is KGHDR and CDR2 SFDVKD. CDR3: CATSDLRTRDTGELFF. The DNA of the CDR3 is TGTGCCACCAGTGATTTGCGGACTAGGGACACCGGGGAGCTGTTTTTT.

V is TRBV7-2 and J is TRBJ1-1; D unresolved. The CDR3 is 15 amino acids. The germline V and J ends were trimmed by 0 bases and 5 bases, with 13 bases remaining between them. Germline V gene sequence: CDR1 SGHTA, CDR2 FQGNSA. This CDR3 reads CASSLALGSITEAFF. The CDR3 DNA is TGTGCCAGCAGCTTAGCGCTGGGGAGTATAACTGAAGCTTTCTTT.

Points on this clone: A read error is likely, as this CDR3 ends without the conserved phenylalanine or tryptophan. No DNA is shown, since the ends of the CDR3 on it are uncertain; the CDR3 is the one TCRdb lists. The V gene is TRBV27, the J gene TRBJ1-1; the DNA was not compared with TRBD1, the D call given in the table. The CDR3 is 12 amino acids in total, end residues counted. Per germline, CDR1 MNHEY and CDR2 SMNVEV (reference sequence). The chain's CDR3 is CASKVKTGARWV.

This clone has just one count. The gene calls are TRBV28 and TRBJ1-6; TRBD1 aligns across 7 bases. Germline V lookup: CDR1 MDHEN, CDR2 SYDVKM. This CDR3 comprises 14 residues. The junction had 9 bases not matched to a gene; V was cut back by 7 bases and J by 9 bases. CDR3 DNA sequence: TGTGCCAGCACCCTAACAGGGGTCGGTTCACCCCTCCACTTT. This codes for CASTLTGVGSPLHF.

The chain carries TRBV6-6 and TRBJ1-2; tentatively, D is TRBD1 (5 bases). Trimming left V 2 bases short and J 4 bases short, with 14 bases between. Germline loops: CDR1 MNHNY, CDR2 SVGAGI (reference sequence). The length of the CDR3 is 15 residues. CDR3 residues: CASSYPNGGSYGYTF. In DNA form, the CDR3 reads TGTGCCAGCAGTTACCCGAATGGGGGGAGCTATGGCTACACCTTC.

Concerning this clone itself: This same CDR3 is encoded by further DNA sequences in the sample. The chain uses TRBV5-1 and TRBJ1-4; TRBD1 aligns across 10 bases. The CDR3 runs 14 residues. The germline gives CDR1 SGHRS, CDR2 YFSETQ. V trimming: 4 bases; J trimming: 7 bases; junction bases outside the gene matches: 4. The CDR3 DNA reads TGCGCCAGCAGCCACGGACAGGGGGGTGAAAAACTGTTTTTT. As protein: CASSHGQGGEKLFF.

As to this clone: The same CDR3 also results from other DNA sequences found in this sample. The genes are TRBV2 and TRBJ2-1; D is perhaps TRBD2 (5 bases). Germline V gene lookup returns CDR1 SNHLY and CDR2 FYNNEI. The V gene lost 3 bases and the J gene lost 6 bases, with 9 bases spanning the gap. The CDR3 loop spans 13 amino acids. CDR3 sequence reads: CASSDVEGNEQFF. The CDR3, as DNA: TGTGCCAGCAGTGACGTTGAGGGCAATGAGCAGTTCTTC. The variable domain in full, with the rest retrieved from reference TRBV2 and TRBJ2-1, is EPEVTQTPSHQVTQMGQEVILRCVPISNHLYFYWYRQILGQKVEFLVSFYNNEISEKSEIFDDQFSVERPDGSNFTLKIRSTKLEDSAMYFCASSDVEGNEQFFGPGTRLTVL.

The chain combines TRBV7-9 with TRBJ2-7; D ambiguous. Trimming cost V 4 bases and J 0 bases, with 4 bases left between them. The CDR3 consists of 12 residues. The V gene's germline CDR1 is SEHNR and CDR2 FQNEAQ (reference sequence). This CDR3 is CASSWSSYEQYF. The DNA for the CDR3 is TGTGCCAGCAGCTGGAGCTCCTACGAGCAGTACTTC.

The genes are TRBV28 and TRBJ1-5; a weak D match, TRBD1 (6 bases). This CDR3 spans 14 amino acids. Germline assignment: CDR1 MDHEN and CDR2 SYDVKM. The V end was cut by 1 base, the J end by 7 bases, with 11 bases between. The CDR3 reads CASSLLQGEQPQHF. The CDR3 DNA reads TGTGCCAGCAGTTTATTACAGGGAGAACAGCCCCAGCATTTT.

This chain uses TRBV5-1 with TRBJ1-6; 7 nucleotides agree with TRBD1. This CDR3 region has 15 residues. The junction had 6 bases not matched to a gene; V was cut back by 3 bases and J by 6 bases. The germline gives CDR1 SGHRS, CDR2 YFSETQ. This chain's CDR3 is CASSSDRVGNSPLHF. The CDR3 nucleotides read TGCGCCAGCAGCTCCGACAGGGTGGGTAATTCACCCCTCCACTTT.

The CDR3 DNA is TGTGCCAGCAGACCAACAGGGCCCGACGGCTACACCTTC. The encoded protein is CASRPTGPDGYTF. The chain has TRBV28 and TRBJ1-2; possible D gene TRBD1, 6 bases. The CDR3 has 13 residues. The V gene's germline CDR1 is MDHEN and CDR2 SYDVKM. V lost 6 bases to trimming and J lost 8 bases, with 16 bases between them.

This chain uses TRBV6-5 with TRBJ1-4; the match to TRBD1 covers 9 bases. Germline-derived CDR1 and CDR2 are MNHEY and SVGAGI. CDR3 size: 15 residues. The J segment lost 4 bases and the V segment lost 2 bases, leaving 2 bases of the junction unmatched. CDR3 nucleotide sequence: TGTGCCAGCAGTTACACAGGGGGCCTTAATGAAAAACTGTTTTTT. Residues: CASSYTGGLNEKLFF.

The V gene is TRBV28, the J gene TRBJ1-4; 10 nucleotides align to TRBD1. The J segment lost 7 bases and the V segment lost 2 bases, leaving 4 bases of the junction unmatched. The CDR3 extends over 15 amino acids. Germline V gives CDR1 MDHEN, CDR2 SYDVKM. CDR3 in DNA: TGTGCCAGCAGTTTACCGGGACAGGGGCGTGAAAAACTGTTTTTT. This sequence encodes CASSLPGQGREKLFF. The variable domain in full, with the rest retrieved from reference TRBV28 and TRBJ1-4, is DVKVTQSSRYLVKRTGEKVFLECVQDMDHENMFWYRQDPGLGLRLIYFSYDVKMKEKGDIPEGYSVSREKKERFSLILESASTNQTSMYLCASSLPGQGREKLFFGSGTQLSVL.

The CDR3 loop reads CASSMSGGNQPQHF. CDR3 nucleotides: TGTGCCAGTAGTATGTCAGGGGGCAATCAGCCCCAGCATTTT. This rearrangement joins TRBV19 to TRBJ1-5; possibly TRBD1 for D (6 bases). In germline, CDR1 is LNHDA, CDR2 SQIVND (reference sequence). The V and J ends lost 3 bases and 2 bases respectively, with 8 bases between them. The CDR3 is 14 residues long.

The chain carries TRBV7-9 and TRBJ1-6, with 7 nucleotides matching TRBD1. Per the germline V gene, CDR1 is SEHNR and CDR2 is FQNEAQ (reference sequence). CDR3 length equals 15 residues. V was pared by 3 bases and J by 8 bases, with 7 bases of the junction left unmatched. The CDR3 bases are TGTGCCAGCAGCTTTGACAGGGTGGTACATTCACCCCTCCACTTT. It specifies CASSFDRVVHSPLHF.